This TCR beta chain was profiled in a study of OX40 agonist ivuxolimab in advanced cancers. Study context: The dose-escalation cohort had hepatocellular carcinoma, melanoma, renal cell or head and neck cancer.

TCRdb keeps only in-frame clones here, not all; method: immunoSEQ multiplex PCR. The repertoire holds about 52,000 clones, with about 93% as singletons. Per the germline V gene, CDR1 is SGHVS and CDR2 is FQNEAQ. The V and J ends lost 11 bases and 1 base respectively, with 23 bases between them. This CDR3 has 17 amino acids. This chain connects TRBV7-8 to TRBJ2-2; possible D gene TRBD1, 5 bases. The sequence was obtained from an adult with an advanced solid tumor such as melanoma, head and neck, liver or kidney cancer. The sample was CD4+ or CD8+ T cells sorted from blood, taken in a trial of the OX40 agonist ivuxolimab. The CDR3 DNA sequence: TGTGCCGGACAACGTAGACAGCCAACTCTGAACACCGGGGAGCTGTTTTTT. Translation: CAGQRRQPTLNTGELFF. Using reference TRBV7-8 and TRBJ2-2 for the parts outside the CDR3, the full variable domain is GAGVSQSPRYKVAKRGQDVALRCDPISGHVSLFWYQQALGQGPEFLTYFQNEAQLDKSGLPSDRFFAERPEGSVSTLKIQRTQQEDSAVYLCAGQRRQPTLNTGELFFGEGSRLTVL.